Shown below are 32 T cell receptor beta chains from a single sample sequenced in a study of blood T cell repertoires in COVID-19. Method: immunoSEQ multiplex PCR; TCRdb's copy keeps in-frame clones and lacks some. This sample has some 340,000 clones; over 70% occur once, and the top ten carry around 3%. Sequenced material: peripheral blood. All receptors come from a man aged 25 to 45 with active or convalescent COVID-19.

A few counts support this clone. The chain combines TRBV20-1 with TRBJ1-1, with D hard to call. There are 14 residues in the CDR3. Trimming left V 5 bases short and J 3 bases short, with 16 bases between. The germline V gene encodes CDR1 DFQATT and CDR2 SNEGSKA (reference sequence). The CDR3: CSAGGGGSYTEAFF. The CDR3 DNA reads TGCAGTGCTGGTGGAGGAGGGTCCTACACTGAAGCTTTCTTT.

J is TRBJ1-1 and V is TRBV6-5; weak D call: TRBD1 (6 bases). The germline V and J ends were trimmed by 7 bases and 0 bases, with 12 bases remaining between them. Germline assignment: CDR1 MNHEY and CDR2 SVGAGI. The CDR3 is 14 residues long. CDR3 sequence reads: CASTPGQLNTEAFF. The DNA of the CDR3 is TGTGCCAGCACCCCAGGACAGTTGAACACTGAAGCTTTCTTT.

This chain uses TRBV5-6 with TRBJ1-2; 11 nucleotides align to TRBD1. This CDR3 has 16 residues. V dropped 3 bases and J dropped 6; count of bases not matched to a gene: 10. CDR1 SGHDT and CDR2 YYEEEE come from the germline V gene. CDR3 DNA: TGTGCCAGCAGCTATCTTCCGGGACAGGGGGTCCATGGCTACACCTTC. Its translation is CASSYLPGQGVHGYTF.

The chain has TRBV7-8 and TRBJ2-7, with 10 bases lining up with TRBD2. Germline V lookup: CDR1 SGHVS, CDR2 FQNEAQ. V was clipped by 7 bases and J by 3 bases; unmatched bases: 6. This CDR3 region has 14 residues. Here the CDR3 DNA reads TGTGCCAGCACCTGGACTAGCGGATACTACGAGCAGTACTTC. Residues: CASTWTSGYYEQYF. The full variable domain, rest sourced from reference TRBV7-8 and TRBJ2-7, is GAGVSQSPRYKVAKRGQDVALRCDPISGHVSLFWYQQALGQGPEFLTYFQNEAQLDKSGLPSDRFFAERPEGSVSTLKIQRTQQEDSAVYLCASTWTSGYYEQYFGPGTRLTVT.

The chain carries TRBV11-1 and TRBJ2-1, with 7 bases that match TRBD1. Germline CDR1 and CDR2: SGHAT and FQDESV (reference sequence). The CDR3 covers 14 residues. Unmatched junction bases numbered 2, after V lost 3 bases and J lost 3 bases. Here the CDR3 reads CASSFGTVYNEQFF. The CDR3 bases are TGTGCCAGCAGCTTCGGGACAGTCTACAATGAGCAGTTCTTC.

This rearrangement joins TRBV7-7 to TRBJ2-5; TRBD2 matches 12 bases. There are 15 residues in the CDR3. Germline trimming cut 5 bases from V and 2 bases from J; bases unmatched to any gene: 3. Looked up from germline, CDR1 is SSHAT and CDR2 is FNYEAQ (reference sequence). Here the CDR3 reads CASSALAGGQETQYF. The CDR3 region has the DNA TGTGCCAGCAGCGCACTAGCGGGGGGTCAAGAGACCCAGTACTTC. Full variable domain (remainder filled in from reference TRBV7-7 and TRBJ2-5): GAGVSQSPRYKVTKRGQDVTLRCDPISSHATLYWYQQALGQGPEFLTYFNYEAQPDKSGLPSDRFSAERPEGSISTLTIQRTEQRDSAMYRCASSALAGGQETQYFGPGTRLLVL.

CDR3 in DNA: TGTGCCAGCAGTTATGGGACTAGCTCGGAGACCCAGTACTTC. It codes for CASSYGTSSETQYF. The chain is built from TRBV6-2 or TRBV6-3 and TRBJ2-5, with TRBD2 identical over 9 bases. The trim removed 3 bases at V and 5 bases at J, leaving 4 bases unmatched. The CDR3 has 14 amino acids. Germline V gene lookup returns CDR1 MNHEY and CDR2 SVGEGT.

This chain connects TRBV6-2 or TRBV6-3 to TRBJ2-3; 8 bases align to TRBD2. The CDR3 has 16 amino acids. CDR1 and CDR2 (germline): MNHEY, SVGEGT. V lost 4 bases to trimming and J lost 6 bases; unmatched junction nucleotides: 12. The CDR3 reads CASSFLLAEARDTQYF. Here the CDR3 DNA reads TGTGCCAGCAGTTTCCTACTAGCGGAGGCTCGCGATACGCAGTATTTT.

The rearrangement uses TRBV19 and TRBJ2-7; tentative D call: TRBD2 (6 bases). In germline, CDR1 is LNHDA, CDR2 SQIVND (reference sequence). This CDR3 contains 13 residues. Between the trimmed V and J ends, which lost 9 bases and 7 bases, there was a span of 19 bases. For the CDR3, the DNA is TGTGCCAGGCCCCTCGGGGGTTCTCGGGAGCAGTACTTC. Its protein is CARPLGGSREQYF.

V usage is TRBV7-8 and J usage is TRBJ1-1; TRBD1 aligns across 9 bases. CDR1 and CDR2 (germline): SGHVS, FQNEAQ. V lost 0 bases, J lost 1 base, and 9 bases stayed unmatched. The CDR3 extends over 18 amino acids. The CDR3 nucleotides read TGTGCCAGCAGCTTAGCCTTTCTACAGGGGGCGAAGAACACTGAAGCTTTCTTT. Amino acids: CASSLAFLQGAKNTEAFF.

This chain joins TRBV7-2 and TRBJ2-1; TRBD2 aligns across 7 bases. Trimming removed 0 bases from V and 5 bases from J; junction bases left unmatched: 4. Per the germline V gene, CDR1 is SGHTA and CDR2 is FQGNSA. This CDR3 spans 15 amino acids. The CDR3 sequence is CASSLAGTKHNEQFF. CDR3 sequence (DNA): TGTGCCAGCAGCTTAGCGGGGACTAAACACAATGAGCAGTTCTTC. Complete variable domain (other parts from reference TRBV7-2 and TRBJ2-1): GAGVSQSPSNKVTEKGKDVELRCDPISGHTALYWYRQSLGQGLEFLIYFQGNSAPDKSGLPSDRFSAERTGGSVSTLTIQRTQQEDSAVYLCASSLAGTKHNEQFFGPGTRLTVL.

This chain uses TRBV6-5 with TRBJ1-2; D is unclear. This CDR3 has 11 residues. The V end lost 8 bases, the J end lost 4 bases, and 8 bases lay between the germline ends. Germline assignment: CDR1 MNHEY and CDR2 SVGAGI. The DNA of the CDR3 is TGTGCCAGCGGAGGACCCTATGGCTACACCTTC. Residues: CASGGPYGYTF.

CDR3 sequence reads: CASSQGGGTDTQYF. The CDR3 nucleotides are TGTGCCAGCAGCCAGGGGGGCGGGACAGATACGCAGTATTTT. The chain is built from TRBV5-4 and TRBJ2-3; D might be TRBD1 (7 bases). The CDR3 is made up of 14 amino acids. The V end lost 4 bases, the J end lost 3 bases, and 12 bases lay between the germline ends. Germline CDR1 SGHNT, CDR2 YYREEE (reference sequence).

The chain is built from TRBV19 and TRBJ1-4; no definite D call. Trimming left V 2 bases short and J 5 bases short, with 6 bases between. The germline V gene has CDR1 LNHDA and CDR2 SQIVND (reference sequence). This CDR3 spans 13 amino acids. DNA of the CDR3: TGTGCCAGTAGTATAACTCGGAATGAAAAACTGTTTTTT. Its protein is CASSITRNEKLFF.

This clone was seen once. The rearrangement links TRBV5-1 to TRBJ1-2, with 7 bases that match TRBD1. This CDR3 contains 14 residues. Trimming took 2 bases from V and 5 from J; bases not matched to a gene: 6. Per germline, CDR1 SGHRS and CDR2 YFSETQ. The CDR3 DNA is TGCGCCAGCAGCTTCGCAGGGGGTGATTATGGCTACACCTTC. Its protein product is CASSFAGGDYGYTF.

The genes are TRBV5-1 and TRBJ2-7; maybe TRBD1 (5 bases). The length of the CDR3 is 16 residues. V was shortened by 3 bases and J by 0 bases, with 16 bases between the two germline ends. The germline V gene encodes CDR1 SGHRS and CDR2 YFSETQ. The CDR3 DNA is TGCGCCAGCAGCTCATTAGACAGCCGAAGCTCCTACGAGCAGTACTTC. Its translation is CASSSLDSRSSYEQYF.

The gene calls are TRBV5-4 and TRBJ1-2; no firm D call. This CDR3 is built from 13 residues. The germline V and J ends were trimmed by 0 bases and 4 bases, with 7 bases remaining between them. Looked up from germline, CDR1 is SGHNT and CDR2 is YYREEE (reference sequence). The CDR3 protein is CASSLEVSYGYTF. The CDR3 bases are TGTGCCAGCAGCTTGGAAGTGAGCTATGGCTACACCTTC.

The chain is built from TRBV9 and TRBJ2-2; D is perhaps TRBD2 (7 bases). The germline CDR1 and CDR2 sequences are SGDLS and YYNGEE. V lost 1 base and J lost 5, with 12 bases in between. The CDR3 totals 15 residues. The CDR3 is CASSVTGGFTGELFF. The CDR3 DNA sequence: TGTGCCAGCAGCGTAACGGGGGGCTTTACCGGGGAGCTGTTTTTT.

CDR3 DNA: TGTGCCAGCAGTGGCGGAACTAACTATGGCTACACCTTC. Translation: CASSGGTNYGYTF. V usage is TRBV2 and J usage is TRBJ1-2, with unresolved D. The CDR3 runs 13 residues. V shed 4 bases and J shed 0 bases, with 6 bases lying between them. From germline, CDR1 is SNHLY and CDR2 FYNNEI.

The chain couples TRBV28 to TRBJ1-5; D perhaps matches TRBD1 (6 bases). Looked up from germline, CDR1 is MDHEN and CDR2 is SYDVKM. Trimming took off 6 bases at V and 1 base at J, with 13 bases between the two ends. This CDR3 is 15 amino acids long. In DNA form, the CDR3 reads TGTGCCAGCAGGAGGGGGAGTGTAAGCAATCAGCCCCAGCATTTT. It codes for CASRRGSVSNQPQHF.

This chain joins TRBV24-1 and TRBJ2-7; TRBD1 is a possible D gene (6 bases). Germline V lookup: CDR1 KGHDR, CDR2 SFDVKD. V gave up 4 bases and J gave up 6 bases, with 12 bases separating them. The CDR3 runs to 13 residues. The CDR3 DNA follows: TGTGCCACCAGTGACCGTTACAGGGTCGAGCAGTACTTC. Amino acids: CATSDRYRVEQYF.

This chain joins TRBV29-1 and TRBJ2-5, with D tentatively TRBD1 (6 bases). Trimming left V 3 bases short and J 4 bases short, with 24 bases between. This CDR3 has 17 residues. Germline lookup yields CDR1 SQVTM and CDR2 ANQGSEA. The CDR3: CSVDFWPGGGVLETQYF. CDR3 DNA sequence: TGCAGCGTTGATTTTTGGCCTGGGGGCGGTGTTTTAGAGACCCAGTACTTC. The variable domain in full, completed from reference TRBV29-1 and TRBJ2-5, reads SAVISQKPSRDICQRGTSLTIQCQVDSQVTMMFWYRQQPGQSLTLIATANQGSEATYESGFVIDKFPISRPNLTFSTLTVSNMSPEDSSIYLCSVDFWPGGGVLETQYFGPGTRLLVL.

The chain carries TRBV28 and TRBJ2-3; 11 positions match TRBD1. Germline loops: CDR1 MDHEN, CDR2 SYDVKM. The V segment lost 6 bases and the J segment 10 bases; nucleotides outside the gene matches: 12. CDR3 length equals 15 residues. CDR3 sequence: CASRTGTGGFWAQYF. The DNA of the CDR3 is TGTGCCAGCAGAACCGGGACAGGGGGATTTTGGGCGCAGTATTTT. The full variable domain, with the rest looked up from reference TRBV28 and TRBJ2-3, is DVKVTQSSRYLVKRTGEKVFLECVQDMDHENMFWYRQDPGLGLRLIYFSYDVKMKEKGDIPEGYSVSREKKERFSLILESASTNQTSMYLCASRTGTGGFWAQYFGPGTRLTVL.

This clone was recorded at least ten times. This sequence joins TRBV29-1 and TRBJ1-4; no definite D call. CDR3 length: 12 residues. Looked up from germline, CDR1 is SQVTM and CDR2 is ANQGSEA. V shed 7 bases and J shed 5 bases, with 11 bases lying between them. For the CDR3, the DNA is TGCAGCGCCGGAGAGTTAAATGAAAAACTGTTTTTT. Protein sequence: CSAGELNEKLFF.

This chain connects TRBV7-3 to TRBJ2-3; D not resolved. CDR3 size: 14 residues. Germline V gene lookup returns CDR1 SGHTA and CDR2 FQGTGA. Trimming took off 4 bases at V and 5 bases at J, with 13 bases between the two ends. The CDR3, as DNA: TGTGCCAGCAGCTCACCAGCTAACAGAGATACGCAGTATTTT. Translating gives CASSSPANRDTQYF.

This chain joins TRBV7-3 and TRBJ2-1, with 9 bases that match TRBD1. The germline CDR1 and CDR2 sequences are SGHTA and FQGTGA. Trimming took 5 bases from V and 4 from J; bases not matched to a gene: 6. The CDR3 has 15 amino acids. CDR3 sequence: CASSPGQGDYNEQFF. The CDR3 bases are TGTGCCAGCAGCCCGGGACAGGGAGATTACAATGAGCAGTTCTTC.

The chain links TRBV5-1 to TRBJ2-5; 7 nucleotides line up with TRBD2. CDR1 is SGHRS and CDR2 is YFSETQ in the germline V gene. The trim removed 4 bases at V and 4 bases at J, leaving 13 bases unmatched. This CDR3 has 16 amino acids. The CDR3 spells CASSPGGGIVIETQYF. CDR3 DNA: TGCGCCAGCAGCCCGGGCGGGGGAATTGTAATAGAGACCCAGTACTTC.

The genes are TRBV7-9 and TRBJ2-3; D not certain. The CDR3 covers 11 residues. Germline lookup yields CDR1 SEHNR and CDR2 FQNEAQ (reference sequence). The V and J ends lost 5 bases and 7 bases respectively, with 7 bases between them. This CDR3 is CASSRSNTQYF. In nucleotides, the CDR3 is TGTGCCAGCAGCCGGAGCAATACGCAGTATTTT.

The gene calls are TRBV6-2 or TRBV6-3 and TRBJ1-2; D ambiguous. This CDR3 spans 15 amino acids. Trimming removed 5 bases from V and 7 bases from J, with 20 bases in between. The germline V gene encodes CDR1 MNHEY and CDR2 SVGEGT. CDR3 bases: TGTGCCAGCAGTCGCGGGGAGAACCCCCTCTTTGGCTACACCTTC. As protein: CASSRGENPLFGYTF.

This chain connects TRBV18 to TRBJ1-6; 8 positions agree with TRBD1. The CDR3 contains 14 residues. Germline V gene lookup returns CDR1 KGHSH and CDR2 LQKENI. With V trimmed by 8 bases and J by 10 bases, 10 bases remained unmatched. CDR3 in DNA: TGTGCCAGCACGACAGGGGCCCCCTGGTCACCCCTCCACTTT. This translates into CASTTGAPWSPLHF.

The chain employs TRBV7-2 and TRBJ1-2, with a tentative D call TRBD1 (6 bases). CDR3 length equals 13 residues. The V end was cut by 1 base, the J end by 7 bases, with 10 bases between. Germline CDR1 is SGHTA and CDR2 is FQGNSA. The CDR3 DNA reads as TGTGCCAGCAGCTTAGAGACAGGACGTGGCTACACCTTC. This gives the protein CASSLETGRGYTF.

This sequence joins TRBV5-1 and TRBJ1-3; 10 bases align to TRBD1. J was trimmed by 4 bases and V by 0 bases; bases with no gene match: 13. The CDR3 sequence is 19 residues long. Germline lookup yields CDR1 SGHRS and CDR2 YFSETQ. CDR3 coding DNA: TGCGCCAGCAGCTTGGTGGCAGGAGACAGGGGGCGCCGAGGAAACACCATATATTTT. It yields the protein CASSLVAGDRGRRGNTIYF. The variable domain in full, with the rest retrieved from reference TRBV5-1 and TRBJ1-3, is KAGVTQTPRYLIKTRGQQVTLSCSPISGHRSVSWYQQTPGQGLQFLFEYFSETQRNKGNFPGRFSGRQFSNSRSEMNVSTLELGDSALYLCASSLVAGDRGRRGNTIYFGEGSWLTVV.